The next 7 T cell receptor beta chains were all read from a single sample in a study of T-cell reconstitution after alpha-beta-depleted transplantation in children (dated by TCRdb to the mid-2010s). Libraries came from PCR. TCRdb shows the sequencer as Illumina HiSeq 2500. To normalize quantification of the TCRbeta repertoire, the TCR libraries were built with molecular barcoding that relied on unique molecular identifiers. In TCRdb, the public reads were trimmed at Q25 with fastp and aligned with MiXCR, with productive beta chains retained. Each CDR3 protein appears once, grouped with its most common genes and DNA. Within this sample are approximately 350,000 distinct CDR3 sequences, with more than 10% of them counted one time only. The ten largest clones capture roughly 4.5% of the sample. The source material was PBMCs, sampled from the stem cell graft. The receptors originated from a human donor who donated a stem cell graft to a child with Fanconi anemia.

In its sample, this clonotype was seen a few times. The CDR3 spells CASSPLRRRNTEAFF. CDR3 in DNA: TGTGCCAGCAGCCCCCTTAGGCGGAGAAACACTGAAGCTTTCTTT. The chain joins TRBV7-9 to TRBJ1-1; no clear D gene. V lost 5 bases, J lost 2 bases, and 15 bases lay in between. The CDR3 covers 15 residues. Germline V gene sequence: CDR1 SEHNR, CDR2 FQNEAQ (reference sequence).

The chain is built from TRBV7-9 and TRBJ2-3; 10 nucleotides align to TRBD2. Trimming removed 1 base from V and 2 bases from J; junction bases left unmatched: 3. The length of the CDR3 is 16 residues. The germline CDR1 and CDR2 sequences are SEHNR and FQNEAQ (reference sequence). CDR3 amino acids: CASSLDLAGDTDTQYF. The CDR3 DNA reads as TGTGCCAGCAGCTTAGACCTAGCGGGGGACACAGATACGCAGTATTTT.

The CDR3 nucleotides are TGCGCCAGCAGCCAAGATCTTGGAGGACTGAACACTGAAGCTTTCTTT. Translating gives CASSQDLGGLNTEAFF. The rearrangement links TRBV4-3 to TRBJ1-1; D ambiguous. Germline V lookup: CDR1 LGHNA, CDR2 YSLEER. The CDR3 extends over 16 amino acids. V shed 0 bases and J shed 0 bases, with 11 bases lying between them.

This clonotype appeared many times. This rearrangement joins TRBV7-2 to TRBJ2-3; 10 bases fit TRBD2. Germline V CDR1 and CDR2: SGHTA, FQGNSA. CDR3 length equals 15 residues. The J segment lost 7 bases and the V segment lost 2 bases, leaving 6 bases of the junction unmatched. In nucleotides, the CDR3 is TGTGCCAGCAGCTTACAGCGGGGGGGCCTAAATACGCAGTATTTT. Its translation: CASSLQRGGLNTQYF.

The V gene is TRBV5-1, the J gene TRBJ2-3; D might be TRBD2 (6 bases). The germline V and J ends were trimmed by 8 bases and 0 bases, with 13 bases remaining between them. The CDR3 totals 14 residues. The germline CDR1 and CDR2 sequences are SGHRS and YFSETQ. The CDR3 protein is CASKGLPSTDTQYF. The CDR3 DNA follows: TGCGCCAGTAAGGGACTTCCAAGCACAGATACGCAGTATTTT.

This clonotype was recorded a few times. The chain employs TRBV20-1 and TRBJ2-3; no clear D gene. The V and J ends lost 0 bases and 2 bases respectively, with 12 bases between them. The CDR3 has 15 amino acids. Germline V gene lookup returns CDR1 DFQATT and CDR2 SNEGSKA (reference sequence). CDR3 amino acids: CSARDGKRITDTQYF. Written as DNA, the CDR3 is TGCAGTGCTAGAGATGGAAAGCGAATCACAGATACGCAGTATTTT.

This clonotype appeared a few times. The chain joins TRBV4-2 to TRBJ1-2; D not certain. There are 13 residues in the CDR3. Germline values: CDR1 LGHNA, CDR2 YNFKEQ. Deletions cut 0 bases from V and 0 bases from J, with 2 bases between. Here the CDR3 reads CASSQDTNYGYTF. CDR3 sequence (DNA): TGTGCCAGCAGCCAAGACACTAACTATGGCTACACCTTC.